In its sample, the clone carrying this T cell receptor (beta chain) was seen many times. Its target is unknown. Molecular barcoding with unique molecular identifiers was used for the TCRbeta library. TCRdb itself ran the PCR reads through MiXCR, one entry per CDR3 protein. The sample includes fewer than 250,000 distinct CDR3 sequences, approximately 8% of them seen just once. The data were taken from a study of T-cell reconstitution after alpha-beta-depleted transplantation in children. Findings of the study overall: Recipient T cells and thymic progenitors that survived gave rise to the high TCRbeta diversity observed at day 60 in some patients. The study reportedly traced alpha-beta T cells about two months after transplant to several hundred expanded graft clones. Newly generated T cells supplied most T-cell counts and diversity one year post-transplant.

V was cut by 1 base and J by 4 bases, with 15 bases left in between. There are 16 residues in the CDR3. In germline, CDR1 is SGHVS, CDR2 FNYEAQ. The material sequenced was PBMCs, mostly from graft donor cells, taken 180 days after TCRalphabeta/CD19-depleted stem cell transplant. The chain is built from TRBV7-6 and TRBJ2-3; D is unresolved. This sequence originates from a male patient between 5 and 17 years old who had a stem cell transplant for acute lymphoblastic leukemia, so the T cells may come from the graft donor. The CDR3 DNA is TGTGCCAGCAGCTTAGGGAGTCGCTATGTTGCAGATACGCAGTATTTT. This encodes CASSLGSRYVADTQYF.